One sample yielded the 26 T cell receptor beta chains listed below, sequenced in a study of T cell responses to AZD1222 COVID-19 vaccine. TCRdb's table, derived via immunoSEQ multiplex PCR, lists solely in-frame clones and lacks some. The sample carries 150,000 to 200,000 clones, 70% to 90% recorded once. Sequences were derived from peripheral blood, sampled on day 0 of AZD1222 vaccination. Every receptor here comes from an adult in good health.

The CDR3 spells CASSLASLGQGPSEQFF. The CDR3 DNA reads as TGCGCCAGCAGCTTGGCGTCCTTGGGACAGGGCCCCAGTGAGCAGTTCTTC. This chain joins TRBV5-1 and TRBJ2-1; 9 bases are shared with TRBD1. CDR3 size: 17 residues. After removal of 0 bases from V and 9 bases from J, the junction contained 13 bases not matched to a gene. Germline CDR1 reads SGHRS; CDR2 reads YFSETQ.

This clone was seen a few times. The gene calls are TRBV11-2 and TRBJ2-3; unclear D gene. CDR3 length: 13 residues. Trimming cost V 1 base and J 2 bases, with 4 bases left between them. CDR1 SGHAT and CDR2 FQNNGV come from the germline V gene. CDR3 sequence reads: CASSLGYTDTQYF. The CDR3 DNA reads TGTGCCAGCAGCTTAGGCTACACAGATACGCAGTATTTT.

The V call is TRBV18, the J call TRBJ2-1; no definite D call. V was cut by 1 base and J by 3 bases, with 13 bases left in between. The CDR3 totals 16 residues. The germline V gene has CDR1 KGHSH and CDR2 LQKENI. CDR3 nucleotides: TGTGCCAGCTCACCACAAATCCCCCCGGACTACAATGAGCAGTTCTTC. Protein sequence: CASSPQIPPDYNEQFF.

This clone was counted between two and nine times. V gene TRBV6-5 combines with J gene TRBJ2-7, with 10 bases aligning to TRBD1. Germline CDR1 MNHEY, CDR2 SVGAGI. V gave up 2 bases and J gave up 3 bases; unmatched junction bases: 4. CDR3 size: 15 residues. Here the CDR3 DNA reads TGTGCCAGCAGTTACAGAGACAGGGGGCTCTACGAGCAGTACTTC. Translated: CASSYRDRGLYEQYF.

The rearrangement joins TRBV5-6 to TRBJ1-3; a possible D gene is TRBD1 (5 bases). V gave up 4 bases and J gave up 4 bases, with 12 bases separating them. This CDR3 is built from 14 residues. CDR1 is SGHDT and CDR2 is YYEEEE in the germline V gene. Here the CDR3 DNA reads TGTGCCAGCAGCCGGGGACTTAGGGGAAACACCATATATTTT. Its translation: CASSRGLRGNTIYF. The variable domain in full, completed from reference TRBV5-6 and TRBJ1-3, reads DAGVTQSPTHLIKTRGQQVTLRCSPKSGHDTVSWYQQALGQGPQFIFQYYEEEERQRGNFPDRFSGHQFPNYSSELNVNALLLGDSALYLCASSRGLRGNTIYFGEGSWLTVV.

The chain has TRBV5-5 and TRBJ2-4; no firm D call. This CDR3 is 15 amino acids long. V gave up 1 base and J gave up 5 bases, with 13 bases separating them. Germline assignment: CDR1 SGHKS and CDR2 YYEKEE (reference sequence). CDR3 region: CASSLRPPGENIQYF. The CDR3 DNA reads as TGTGCCAGCAGCTTGAGGCCCCCTGGAGAAAACATTCAGTACTTC.

The V and J genes are TRBV24-1 and TRBJ1-2, with D tentatively TRBD1 (6 bases). Trimming stripped 2 bases from V and 4 bases from J, with 16 bases between. Germline V gene data show CDR1 as KGHDR and CDR2 as SFDVKD. This CDR3 spans 16 amino acids. The CDR3 sequence: CATSDSPGVPGYGYTF. The DNA of the CDR3 is TGTGCCACCAGTGATTCGCCAGGGGTACCGGGCTATGGCTACACCTTC.

The chain links TRBV19 to TRBJ2-7; 10 bases are a match to TRBD1. Germline V gene data show CDR1 as LNHDA and CDR2 as SQIVND (reference sequence). V lost 1 base and J lost 5; bases outside the gene matches: 11. The length of the CDR3 is 17 residues. This CDR3 is CASSIGRLRDRGHEQYF. The CDR3 DNA follows: TGTGCCAGTAGTATAGGTCGCCTCCGGGACAGGGGTCACGAGCAGTACTTC.

This chain connects TRBV14 to TRBJ1-1; the D is unclear. The CDR3 is 14 amino acids. Trimming took 1 base from V and 4 from J, leaving 10 bases between them. Per the germline V gene, CDR1 is SGHDN and CDR2 is FVKESK. CDR3 DNA: TGTGCCAGCAGCCAAGTTTGGGAGGGCACTGAAGCTTTCTTT. This codes for CASSQVWEGTEAFF.

This rearrangement joins TRBV18 to TRBJ2-7; 7 nucleotides agree with TRBD1. Germline V gene lookup returns CDR1 KGHSH and CDR2 LQKENI. This CDR3 is 13 amino acids long. The V segment lost 5 bases and the J segment 3 bases; nucleotides outside the gene matches: 4. The CDR3, as DNA: TGTGCCAGCTCAAGCCCAGGGGGCTACGAGCAGTACTTC. This translates into CASSSPGGYEQYF. Using reference TRBV18 and TRBJ2-7 for the parts outside the CDR3, the full variable domain is NAGVMQNPRHLVRRRGQEARLRCSPMKGHSHVYWYRQLPEEGLKFMVYLQKENIIDESGMPKERFSAEFPKEGPSILRIQQVVRGDSAAYFCASSSPGGYEQYFGPGTRLTVT.

The rearrangement uses TRBV2 and TRBJ1-1; D is unresolved. The V gene lost 10 bases and the J gene lost 4 bases, with 19 bases spanning the gap. The CDR3 loop spans 14 amino acids. Germline loops: CDR1 SNHLY, CDR2 FYNNEI. CDR3 sequence (DNA): TGTGCCATGGCCGCGGGAGGCCTTGGCACTGAAGCTTTCTTT. Residues: CAMAAGGLGTEAFF.

The rearrangement links TRBV27 to TRBJ1-5; tentatively, D is TRBD1 (6 bases). The CDR3 is 15 residues long. The V end was cut by 5 bases, the J end by 1 base, with 12 bases between. In germline, CDR1 is MNHEY, CDR2 SMNVEV (reference sequence). The CDR3 protein is CASSLRGRSNQPQHF. Written as DNA, the CDR3 is TGTGCCAGCAGTCTCAGGGGTAGGAGCAATCAGCCCCAGCATTTT.

The CDR3 loop is CASSSGTVANQPQHF. The CDR3 DNA reads as TGTGCCAGCTCATCCGGGACAGTAGCAAATCAGCCCCAGCATTTT. The chain links TRBV18 to TRBJ1-5, with 7 nucleotides matching TRBD1. The germline CDR1 and CDR2 sequences are KGHSH and LQKENI. V gave up 5 bases and J gave up 4 bases; unmatched junction bases: 8. The CDR3 has 15 amino acids.

The DNA for the CDR3 is TGCGCCAGCAGCCTTGGGACAGGGGGCCCGCAGACCCAGTACTTC. This translates into CASSLGTGGPQTQYF. This chain joins TRBV4-3 and TRBJ2-5; 12 bases map to TRBD1. With V trimmed by 4 bases and J by 6 bases, 6 bases remained unmatched. The germline gives CDR1 LGHNA, CDR2 YSLEER. The CDR3 sequence is 15 residues long.

This chain uses TRBV7-2 with TRBJ2-5, with a tentative D call TRBD2 (5 bases). CDR3 length: 14 residues. Germline V gene data show CDR1 as SGHTA and CDR2 as FQGNSA. Trimming took off 1 base at V and 7 bases at J, with 13 bases between the two ends. Here the CDR3 reads CASSLGVKEGTQYF. In DNA, the CDR3 is TGTGCCAGCAGCTTAGGGGTCAAAGAGGGGACCCAGTACTTC. Full variable domain (missing parts from reference TRBV7-2 and TRBJ2-5): GAGVSQSPSNKVTEKGKDVELRCDPISGHTALYWYRQSLGQGLEFLIYFQGNSAPDKSGLPSDRFSAERTGGSVSTLTIQRTQQEDSAVYLCASSLGVKEGTQYFGPGTRLLVL.

J is TRBJ2-2 and V is TRBV6-5; D not resolved. This CDR3 region has 12 residues. Germline V gene sequence: CDR1 MNHEY, CDR2 SVGAGI. V lost 6 bases and J 5 bases, leaving 7 bases between the germline ends. CDR3 sequence (DNA): TGTGCCAGCAGAGGTGGGACCGGGGAGCTGTTTTTT. This encodes CASRGGTGELFF.

The J gene is TRBJ2-1, the V gene TRBV12-5; a weak D match, TRBD1 (5 bases). Between the trimmed V and J ends, which lost 7 bases and 0 bases, there was a span of 13 bases. Germline V gene data show CDR1 as LGHNT and CDR2 as FRNRAP. The CDR3 runs 15 residues. The CDR3 nucleotides read TGTGCTAGTGCAGGGTTGACAAGCTCCTACAATGAGCAGTTCTTC. This sequence encodes CASAGLTSSYNEQFF.

The chain carries TRBV7-9 and TRBJ1-4; D remains ambiguous. V was clipped by 5 bases and J by 8 bases, with 21 bases between them. There are 16 residues in the CDR3. Looked up from germline, CDR1 is SEHNR and CDR2 is FQNEAQ (reference sequence). The CDR3 sequence: CASSLYRLTTREKLFF. The CDR3 bases are TGTGCCAGCAGCCTTTATAGACTAACTACACGGGAAAAACTGTTTTTT. The entire variable domain, with the rest obtained from reference TRBV7-9 and TRBJ1-4, is as follows: DTGVSQNPRHKITKRGQNVTFRCDPISEHNRLYWYRQTLGQGPEFLTYFQNEAQLEKSRLLSDRFSAERPKGSFSTLEIQRTEQGDSAMYLCASSLYRLTTREKLFFGSGTQLSVL.

This clone appeared a single time. The V and J genes are TRBV24-1 and TRBJ1-2; D uncertain. V was cut by 3 bases and J by 4 bases, with 11 bases left in between. The CDR3 is 14 residues long. Germline V gives CDR1 KGHDR, CDR2 SFDVKD. The CDR3 is CATSDPGRGYGYTF. CDR3 coding DNA: TGTGCCACCAGTGATCCGGGCCGGGGCTATGGCTACACCTTC.

The chain carries TRBV15 and TRBJ1-4; D call uncertain. Germline CDR1 and CDR2: LNHNV and YYDKDF (reference sequence). The CDR3 contains 15 residues. The V gene lost 0 bases and the J gene lost 8 bases, with 13 bases spanning the gap. The CDR3 DNA reads TGTGCCACCAGCAGAGATGCAGCACTGGGGGAAAAACTGTTTTTT. Amino acid sequence: CATSRDAALGEKLFF.

The chain combines TRBV5-1 with TRBJ1-2, with a possible D match to TRBD1 (6 bases). This CDR3 spans 14 amino acids. Per germline, CDR1 SGHRS and CDR2 YFSETQ. V lost 8 bases and J 0 bases, leaving 14 bases between the germline ends. The CDR3 spells CASTRTDPNYGYTF. DNA of the CDR3: TGCGCCAGTACCCGGACAGATCCTAACTATGGCTACACCTTC.

The rearrangement uses TRBV15 and TRBJ1-4, with 9 bases lining up with TRBD1. V shed 3 bases, J shed 5 bases, and the junction held 4 bases outside the gene matches. Germline V CDR1 and CDR2: LNHNV, YYDKDF (reference sequence). The CDR3 covers 15 residues. CDR3 DNA: TGTGCCACCAGCAGCGGGACAGGGAGAAATGAAAAACTGTTTTTT. Translated, it gives CATSSGTGRNEKLFF. Looking up the rest from reference TRBV15 and TRBJ1-4 gives the full variable domain: DAMVIQNPRYQVTQFGKPVTLSCSQTLNHNVMYWYQQKSSQAPKLLFHYYDKDFNNEADTPDNFQSRRPNTSFCFLDIRSPGLGDTAMYLCATSSGTGRNEKLFFGSGTQLSVL.

This clone showed up just a few times. The rearrangement links TRBV19 to TRBJ2-7; D remains ambiguous. This CDR3 region has 14 residues. The V gene's germline CDR1 is LNHDA and CDR2 SQIVND (reference sequence). Trimming left V 5 bases short and J 4 bases short, with 15 bases between. The CDR3 loop is CASSPRSGVYEQYF. CDR3 bases: TGTGCCAGTAGTCCACGGTCCGGTGTGTACGAGCAGTACTTC.

This clone was seen a single time. The chain uses TRBV5-1 and TRBJ2-7, with a possible D match to TRBD1 (6 bases). Trimming took off 4 bases at V and 5 bases at J, with 16 bases between the two ends. The CDR3 runs 14 residues. Germline V gives CDR1 SGHRS, CDR2 YFSETQ. The CDR3: CASSVETGIHEQYF. The CDR3 DNA reads TGCGCCAGCAGCGTGGAAACAGGGATCCACGAGCAGTACTTC.

V gene TRBV7-9 combines with J gene TRBJ2-7, with a possible D match to TRBD2 (5 bases). V lost 2 bases to trimming and J lost 2 bases, with 10 bases between them. Germline loops: CDR1 SEHNR, CDR2 FQNEAQ (reference sequence). The CDR3 consists of 14 residues. The CDR3 nucleotides are TGTGCCAGCAGCTTATCCGGGGTGGCCTACGAGCAGTACTTC. Its protein product is CASSLSGVAYEQYF. The variable domain in full, completed from reference TRBV7-9 and TRBJ2-7, reads DTGVSQNPRHKITKRGQNVTFRCDPISEHNRLYWYRQTLGQGPEFLTYFQNEAQLEKSRLLSDRFSAERPKGSFSTLEIQRTEQGDSAMYLCASSLSGVAYEQYFGPGTRLTVT.

The V and J genes are TRBV19 and TRBJ1-3, with unresolved D. The CDR3 length is 13 residues. The ends were cut back, 6 bases at V and 4 bases at J, with 10 bases in the middle. Per the germline V gene, CDR1 is LNHDA and CDR2 is SQIVND (reference sequence). Here the CDR3 reads CASRAAAGNTIYF. DNA of the CDR3: TGTGCCAGTAGGGCGGCAGCCGGAAACACCATATATTTT.